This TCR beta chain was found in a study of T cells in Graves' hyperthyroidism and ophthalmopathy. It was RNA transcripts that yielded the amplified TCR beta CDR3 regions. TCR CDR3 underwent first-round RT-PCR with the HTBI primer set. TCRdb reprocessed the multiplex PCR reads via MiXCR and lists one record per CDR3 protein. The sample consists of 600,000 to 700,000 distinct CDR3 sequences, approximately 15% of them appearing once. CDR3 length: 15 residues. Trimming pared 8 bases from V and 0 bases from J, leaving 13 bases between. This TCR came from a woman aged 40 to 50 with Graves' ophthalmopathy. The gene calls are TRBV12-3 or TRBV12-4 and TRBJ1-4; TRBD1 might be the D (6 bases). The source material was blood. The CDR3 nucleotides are TGTGCCAGCCGGGGGGGGCCCACAACTAATGAAAAACTGTTTTTT. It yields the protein CASRGGPTTNEKLFF.